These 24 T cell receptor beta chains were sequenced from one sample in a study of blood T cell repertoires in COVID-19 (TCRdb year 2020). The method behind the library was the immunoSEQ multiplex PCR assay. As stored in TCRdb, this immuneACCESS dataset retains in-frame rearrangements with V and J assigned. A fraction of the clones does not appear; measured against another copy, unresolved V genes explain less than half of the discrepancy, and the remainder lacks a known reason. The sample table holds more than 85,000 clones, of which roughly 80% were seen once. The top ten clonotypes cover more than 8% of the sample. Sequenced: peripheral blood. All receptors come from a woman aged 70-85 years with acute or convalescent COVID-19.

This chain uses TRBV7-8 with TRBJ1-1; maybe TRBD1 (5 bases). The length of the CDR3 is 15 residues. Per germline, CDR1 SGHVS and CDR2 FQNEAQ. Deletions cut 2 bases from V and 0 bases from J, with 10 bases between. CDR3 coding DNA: TGTGCCAGCAGCTTAAGGGGCTCAGTGAACACTGAAGCTTTCTTT. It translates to CASSLRGSVNTEAFF.

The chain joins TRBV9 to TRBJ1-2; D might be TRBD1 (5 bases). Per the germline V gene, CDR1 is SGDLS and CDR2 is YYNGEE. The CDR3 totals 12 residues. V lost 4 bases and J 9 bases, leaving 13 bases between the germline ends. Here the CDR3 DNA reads TGTGCCAGCAGCACAGCGGAGGGGCGCTACACCTTC. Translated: CASSTAEGRYTF.

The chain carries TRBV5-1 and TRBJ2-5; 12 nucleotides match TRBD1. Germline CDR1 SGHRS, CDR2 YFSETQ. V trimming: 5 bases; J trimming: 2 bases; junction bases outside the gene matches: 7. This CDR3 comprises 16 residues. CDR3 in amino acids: CASRRGQGAAQETQYF. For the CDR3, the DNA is TGCGCCAGCAGGAGGGGACAGGGGGCCGCACAAGAGACCCAGTACTTC.

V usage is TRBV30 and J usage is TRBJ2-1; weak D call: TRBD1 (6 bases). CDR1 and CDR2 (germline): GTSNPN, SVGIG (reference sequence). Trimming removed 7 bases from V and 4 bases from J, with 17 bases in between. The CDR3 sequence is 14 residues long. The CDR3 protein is CALLRQGSYNEQFF. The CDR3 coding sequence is TGTGCCTTGCTGCGGCAGGGGTCTTACAATGAGCAGTTCTTC.

The CDR3 bases are TGTGCCAGCAGTCGTACAGCAGGGTACCAAGAGACCCAGTACTTC. Translation gives CASSRTAGYQETQYF. This chain connects TRBV28 to TRBJ2-5; a possible D gene is TRBD1 (5 bases). The CDR3 length is 15 residues. The V end was cut by 5 bases, the J end by 0 bases, with 13 bases between. The germline V gene has CDR1 MDHEN and CDR2 SYDVKM.

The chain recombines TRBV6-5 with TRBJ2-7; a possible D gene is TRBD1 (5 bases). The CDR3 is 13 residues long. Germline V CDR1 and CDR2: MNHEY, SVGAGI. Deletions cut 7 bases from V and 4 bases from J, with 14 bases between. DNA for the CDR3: TGTGCCAGCAATCGACAGAATGGTTACGAGCAGTACTTC. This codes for CASNRQNGYEQYF.

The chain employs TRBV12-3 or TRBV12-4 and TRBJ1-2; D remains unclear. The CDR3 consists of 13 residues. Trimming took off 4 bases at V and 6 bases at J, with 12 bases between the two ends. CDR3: CASSWSPADGYTF. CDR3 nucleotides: TGTGCCAGCAGTTGGTCCCCGGCGGATGGCTACACCTTC.

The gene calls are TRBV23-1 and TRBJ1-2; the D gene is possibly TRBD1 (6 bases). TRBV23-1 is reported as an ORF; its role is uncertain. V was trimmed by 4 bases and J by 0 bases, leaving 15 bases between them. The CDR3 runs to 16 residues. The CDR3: CASSLAGAAANYGYTF. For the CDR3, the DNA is TGCGCCAGCAGTCTGGCGGGGGCCGCCGCTAACTATGGCTACACCTTC.

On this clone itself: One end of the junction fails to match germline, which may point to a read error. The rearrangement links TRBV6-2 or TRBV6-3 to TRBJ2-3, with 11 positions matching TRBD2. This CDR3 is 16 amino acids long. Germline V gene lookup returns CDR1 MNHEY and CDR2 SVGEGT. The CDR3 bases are TGTGCCAGCAGTTACCCTCTAGCGGGAGGCACCGATACGCAGTATTTT. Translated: CASSYPLAGGTDTQYF.

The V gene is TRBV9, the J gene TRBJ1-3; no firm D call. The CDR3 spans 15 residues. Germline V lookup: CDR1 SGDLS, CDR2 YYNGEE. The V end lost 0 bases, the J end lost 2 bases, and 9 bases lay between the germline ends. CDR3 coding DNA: TGTGCCAGCAGCGTAGAGCTATCTCCTGGAAACACCATATATTTT. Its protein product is CASSVELSPGNTIYF. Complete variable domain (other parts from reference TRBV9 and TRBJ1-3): DSGVTQTPKHLITATGQRVTLRCSPRSGDLSVYWYQQSLDQGLQFLIQYYNGEERAKGNILERFSAQQFPDLHSELNLSSLELGDSALYFCASSVELSPGNTIYFGEGSWLTVV.

CDR3 region: CASSNAAFEAFF. The CDR3 DNA reads TGTGCCAGCAGTAATGCGGCATTTGAAGCTTTCTTT. The genes are TRBV6-5 and TRBJ1-1; D is ambiguous. Germline V gives CDR1 MNHEY, CDR2 SVGAGI. This CDR3 comprises 12 residues. Trimming removed 5 bases from V and 7 bases from J, with 11 bases in between.

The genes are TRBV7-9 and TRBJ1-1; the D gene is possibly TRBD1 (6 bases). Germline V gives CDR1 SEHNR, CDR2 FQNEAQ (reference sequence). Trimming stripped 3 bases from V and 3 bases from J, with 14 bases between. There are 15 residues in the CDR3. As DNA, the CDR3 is TGTGCCAGCAGCTTGTTGAACAGGGTCGACACTGAAGCTTTCTTT. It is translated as CASSLLNRVDTEAFF.

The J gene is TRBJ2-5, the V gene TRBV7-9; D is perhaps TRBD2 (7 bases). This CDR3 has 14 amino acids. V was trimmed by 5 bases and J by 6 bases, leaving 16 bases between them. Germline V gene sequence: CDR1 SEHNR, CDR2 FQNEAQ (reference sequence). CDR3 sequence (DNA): TGTGCCAGCAGCCCCAGGCGGGGGCCACAGACCCAGTACTTC. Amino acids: CASSPRRGPQTQYF.

In DNA, the CDR3 is TGTGCCAGCAGCCTGAGTAGCGGGGGGGCCGGGGCAGATACGCAGTATTTT. Its protein product is CASSLSSGGAGADTQYF. The chain couples TRBV7-9 to TRBJ2-3, with 11 nucleotides matching TRBD2. The CDR3 loop spans 17 amino acids. V was pared by 5 bases and J by 4 bases, with 11 bases of the junction left unmatched. Germline values: CDR1 SEHNR, CDR2 FQNEAQ (reference sequence).

The CDR3 bases are TGTGCCAGCAGCTTGGAAGGGACAGGCTTGGGGACCTTCTATGGCTACACCTTC. This translates into CASSLEGTGLGTFYGYTF. This chain links TRBV5-5 with TRBJ1-2; 8 bases match TRBD1. This CDR3 has 18 residues. Germline-derived CDR1 and CDR2 are SGHKS and YYEKEE (reference sequence). The V segment lost 0 bases and the J segment 4 bases; nucleotides outside the gene matches: 14.

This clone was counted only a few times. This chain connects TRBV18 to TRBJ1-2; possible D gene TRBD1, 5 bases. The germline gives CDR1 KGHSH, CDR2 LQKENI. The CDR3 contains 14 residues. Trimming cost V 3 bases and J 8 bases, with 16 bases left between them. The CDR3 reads CASSPGTQERGYTF. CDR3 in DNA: TGTGCCAGCTCACCCGGGACTCAGGAAAGGGGCTACACCTTC.

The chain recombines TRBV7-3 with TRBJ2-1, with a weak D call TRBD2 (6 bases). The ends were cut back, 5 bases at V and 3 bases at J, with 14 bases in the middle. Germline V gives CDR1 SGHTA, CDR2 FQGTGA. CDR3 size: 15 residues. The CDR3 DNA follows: TGTGCCAGCAGCCACGGAGGGCAGGACTACAATGAGCAGTTCTTC. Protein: CASSHGGQDYNEQFF.

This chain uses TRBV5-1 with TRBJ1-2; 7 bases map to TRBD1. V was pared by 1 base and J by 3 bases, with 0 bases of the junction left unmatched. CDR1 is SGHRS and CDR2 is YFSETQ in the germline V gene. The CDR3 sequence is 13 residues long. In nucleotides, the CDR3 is TGCGCCAGCAGCTTGACAGGGGACTATGGCTACACCTTC. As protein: CASSLTGDYGYTF. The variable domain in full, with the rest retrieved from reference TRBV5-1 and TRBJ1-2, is KAGVTQTPRYLIKTRGQQVTLSCSPISGHRSVSWYQQTPGQGLQFLFEYFSETQRNKGNFPGRFSGRQFSNSRSEMNVSTLELGDSALYLCASSLTGDYGYTFGSGTRLTVV.

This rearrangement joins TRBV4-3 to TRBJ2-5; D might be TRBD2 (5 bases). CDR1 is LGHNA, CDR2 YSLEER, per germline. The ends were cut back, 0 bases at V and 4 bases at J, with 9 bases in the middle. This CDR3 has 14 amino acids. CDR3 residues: CASSQDRRPETQYF. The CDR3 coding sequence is TGCGCCAGCAGCCAAGATCGGAGGCCAGAGACCCAGTACTTC.

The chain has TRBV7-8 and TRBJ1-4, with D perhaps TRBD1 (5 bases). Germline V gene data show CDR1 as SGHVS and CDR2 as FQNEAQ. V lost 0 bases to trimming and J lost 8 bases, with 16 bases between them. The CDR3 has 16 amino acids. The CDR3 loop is CASSLALVGASEKLFF. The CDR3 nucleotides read TGTGCCAGCAGCTTAGCGCTTGTAGGGGCGAGCGAAAAACTGTTTTTT.

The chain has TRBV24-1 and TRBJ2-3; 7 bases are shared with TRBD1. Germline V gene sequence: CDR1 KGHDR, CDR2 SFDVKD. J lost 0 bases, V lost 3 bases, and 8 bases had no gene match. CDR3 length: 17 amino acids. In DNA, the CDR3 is TGTGCCACCAGTGATCCTCGCCGGGACAGCAGCACAGATACGCAGTATTTT. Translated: CATSDPRRDSSTDTQYF.

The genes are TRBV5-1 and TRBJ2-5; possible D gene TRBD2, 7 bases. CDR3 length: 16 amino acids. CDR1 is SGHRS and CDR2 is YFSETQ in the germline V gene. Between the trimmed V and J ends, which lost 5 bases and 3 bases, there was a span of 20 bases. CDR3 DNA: TGCGCCAGCAGTCTTGAAGCGGGACACCCAAAAGAGACCCAGTACTTC. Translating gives CASSLEAGHPKETQYF.

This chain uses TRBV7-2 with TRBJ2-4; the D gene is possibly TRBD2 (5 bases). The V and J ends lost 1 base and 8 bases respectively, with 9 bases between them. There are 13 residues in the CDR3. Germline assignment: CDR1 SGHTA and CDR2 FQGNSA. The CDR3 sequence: CASSLEAGDIQYF. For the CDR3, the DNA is TGTGCCAGCAGCTTAGAAGCCGGGGACATTCAGTACTTC. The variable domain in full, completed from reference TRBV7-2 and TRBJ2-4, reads GAGVSQSPSNKVTEKGKDVELRCDPISGHTALYWYRQSLGQGLEFLIYFQGNSAPDKSGLPSDRFSAERTGGSVSTLTIQRTQQEDSAVYLCASSLEAGDIQYFGAGTRLSVL.

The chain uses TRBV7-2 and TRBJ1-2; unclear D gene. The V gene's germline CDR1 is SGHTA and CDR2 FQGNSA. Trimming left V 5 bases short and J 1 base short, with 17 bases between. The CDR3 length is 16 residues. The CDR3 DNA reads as TGTGCCAGCAGCCCGCCCGTACTATCACTTAACTATGGCTACACCTTC. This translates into CASSPPVLSLNYGYTF.